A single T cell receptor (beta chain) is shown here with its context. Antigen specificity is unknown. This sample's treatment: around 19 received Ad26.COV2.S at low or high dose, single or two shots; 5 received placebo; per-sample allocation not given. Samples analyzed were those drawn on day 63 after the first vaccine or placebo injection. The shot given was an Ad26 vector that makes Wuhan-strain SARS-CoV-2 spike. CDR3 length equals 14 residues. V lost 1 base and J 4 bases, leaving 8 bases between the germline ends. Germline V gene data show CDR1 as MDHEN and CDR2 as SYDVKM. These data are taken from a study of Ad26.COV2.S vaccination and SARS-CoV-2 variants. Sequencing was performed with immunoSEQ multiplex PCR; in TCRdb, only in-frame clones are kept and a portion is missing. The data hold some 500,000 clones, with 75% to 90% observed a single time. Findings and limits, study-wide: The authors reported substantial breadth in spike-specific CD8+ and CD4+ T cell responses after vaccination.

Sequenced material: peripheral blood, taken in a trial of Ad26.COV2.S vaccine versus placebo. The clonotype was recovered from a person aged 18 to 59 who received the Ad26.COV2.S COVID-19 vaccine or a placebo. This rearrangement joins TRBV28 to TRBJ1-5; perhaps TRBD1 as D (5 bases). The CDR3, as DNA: TGTGCCAGCAGTTTATTTGGGGGGAATCAGCCCCAGCATTTT. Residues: CASSLFGGNQPQHF.